Below are 2 T cell receptor beta chains sequenced from a single sample in a study of shared clonotypes between healthy human individuals. The repertoire was sequenced with immunoSEQ multiplex PCR; TCRdb's copy has only in-frame clones and lacks some. Of approximately 2,000,000 clones detected, around 93% appear once; the ten largest clones hold approximately 1.6%. CD8 cells regarded as naive lacked CD45RO, were positively chosen for CCR7, and omitted terminally differentiated effector memory CD45RA+ cells. Sequenced input: naive CD8+ T cells from PBMCs. Receptors were obtained from a man younger than 35 in good health. Some clones in this sample may be carry-over from other donors' samples.

The V call is TRBV7-9, the J call TRBJ1-2; tentatively, D is TRBD1 (6 bases). The V gene's germline CDR1 is SEHNR and CDR2 FQNEAQ (reference sequence). Trimming removed 5 bases from V and 8 bases from J, with 18 bases in between. CDR3 length equals 14 residues. CDR3 region: CASSIDRLEGGYTF. CDR3 in DNA: TGTGCCAGCAGCATAGACAGGCTCGAGGGGGGCTACACCTTC. The complete variable domain, with remaining parts taken from reference TRBV7-9 and TRBJ1-2, reads DTGVSQNPRHKITKRGQNVTFRCDPISEHNRLYWYRQTLGQGPEFLTYFQNEAQLEKSRLLSDRFSAERPKGSFSTLEIQRTEQGDSAMYLCASSIDRLEGGYTFGSGTRLTVV.

This clone has just one count. The chain carries TRBV6-1 and TRBJ1-2; perhaps TRBD1 as D (6 bases). This CDR3 comprises 16 residues. V lost 2 bases to trimming and J lost 4 bases, with 17 bases between them. The germline V gene has CDR1 MNHNS and CDR2 SASEGT. This CDR3 is CASSEWGQSALYGYTF. The CDR3 nucleotides are TGTGCCAGCAGTGAATGGGGGCAGTCCGCTCTCTATGGCTACACCTTC.